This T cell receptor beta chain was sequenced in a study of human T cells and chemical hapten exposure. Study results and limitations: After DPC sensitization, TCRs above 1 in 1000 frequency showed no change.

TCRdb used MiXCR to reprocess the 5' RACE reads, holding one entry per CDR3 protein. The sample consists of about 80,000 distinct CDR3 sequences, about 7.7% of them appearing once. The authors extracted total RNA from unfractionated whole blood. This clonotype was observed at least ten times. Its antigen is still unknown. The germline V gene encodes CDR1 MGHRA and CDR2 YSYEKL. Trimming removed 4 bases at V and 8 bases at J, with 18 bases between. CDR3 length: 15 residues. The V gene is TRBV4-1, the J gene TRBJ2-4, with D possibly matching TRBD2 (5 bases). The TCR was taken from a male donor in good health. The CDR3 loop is CASSPLASTTDIQYF. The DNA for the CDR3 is TGCGCCAGCAGCCCCCTAGCTTCTACTACGGACATTCAGTACTTC.